This is a list of T cell receptor beta chains from one sample in a study of blood T cell repertoires in COVID-19. Only in-frame clones appear in the TCRdb table, and some are missing; sequencing was by immunoSEQ multiplex PCR. Counted here are a few hundred thousand clones, roughly 90% occurring once; the ten biggest clones make up around 3%. The sample was peripheral blood. These receptors all stem from a woman younger than 45 with COVID-19, enrolled during active disease. Both conserved end residues are part of each CDR3. Some rows mark clone size as missing; the rest say once, few, many or name a class of expanded clone.

size: -; J: TRBJ1-2; V: TRBV5-1; CDR3: CASSATGTGGGYTF
size: -; J: TRBJ1-3; V: TRBV4-3; CDR3: CASSQDTGGSGNTIYF
size: once; J: TRBJ1-5; V: TRBV19; CDR3: CASSIRQGVNQPQHF
size: -; J: TRBJ2-7; V: TRBV28; CDR3: CASSPEGSYEQYF
size: -; J: TRBJ2-1; V: TRBV5-4; CDR3: CASSLPGGHYNEQFF
size: -; J: TRBJ2-5; V: TRBV5-1; CDR3: CASSLGLAGVMETQYF
size: few; J: TRBJ1-6; V: TRBV5-6; CDR3: CASSSKGGSGNSPLHF
size: once; J: TRBJ1-6; V: TRBV9; CDR3: CASSQTGGSYNSPLHF
size: few; J: TRBJ1-3; V: TRBV9; CDR3: CASSGGGTDSGNTIYF
size: -; J: TRBJ2-2; V: TRBV5-5; CDR3: CASSSQRESIFTGELFF
size: -; J: TRBJ1-5; V: TRBV7-9; CDR3: CASSAQGARQPQHF
size: -; J: TRBJ2-7; V: TRBV6-6; CDR3: CASSQIDRSKQYF
size: -; J: TRBJ1-5; V: TRBV28; CDR3: CASSGAGGNNQPQHF
size: -; J: TRBJ2-7; V: TRBV28; CDR3: CASSLRTSGGGEQYF
size: -; J: TRBJ2-1; V: TRBV11-3; CDR3: CASSLEGPRDNEQFF
size: -; J: TRBJ2-3; V: TRBV6-1; CDR3: CASSERPRGEGSPDTQYF
size: -; J: TRBJ1-2; V: TRBV19; CDR3: CASSRQGNGYTF